This T cell receptor beta chain was sequenced during a study of human T cells and chemical hapten exposure. On the study more broadly: Researchers reported sensitizing an approximately 2 cm by approximately 2 cm upper inner arm skin site with 2% DPC.

About this clonotype itself: The antigen remains unidentified.

Study findings and constraints: Clustering by CDR3 similarity yielded significantly more large clusters from expanded TCRs than controls.

Time point given: patch test 1, 2 weeks after DPC sensitization. Stated treatment: therapeutic diphenylcyclopropenone sensitization with weekly scalp DPC. Via MiXCR, TCRdb re-called the RACE reads, giving one row per CDR3 protein. The sample holds just under 350,000 distinct CDR3 sequences; 5.5% to 8% are singletons and the top ten take 8.4%. This clonotype was sampled from a woman in her late teens or twenties with alopecia areata. Some clones in this sample may be carry-over from other donors' samples. Sample: whole blood, taken in connection with sensitization to the hapten diphenylcyclopropenone (DPC).

Written as DNA, the CDR3 is TGTGCCAGCAGTCTGTTGGCCGTCTACGATACGCAGTATTTT. Amino acids: CASSLLAVYDTQYF. The chain recombines TRBV12-3 or TRBV12-4 with TRBJ2-3; D is unclear. The CDR3 sequence is 14 residues long. V lost 5 bases, J lost 6 bases, and 15 bases lay in between.